Listed here is a single T cell receptor beta chain. Its antigen is as yet unknown. The data derive from a study of cytomegalovirus exposure and HLA in healthy donors. Study-level points and caveats: Prior analysis indicated that the majority of TCR beta V segments exhibited productivity approximately 87% or approximately 30% of the time. On later analysis, the bulk of CMV-associated TCR beta chains appeared to be HLA-restricted. In vitro assays verified that a few CMV-associated chains recognized CMV antigens specifically. TCR beta sequences reportedly predicted most subjects' HLA-A and HLA-B alleles accurately.

The CDR3 totals 14 residues. Germline assignment: CDR1 LGHNA and CDR2 YSLEER. Trimming removed 1 base at V and 4 bases at J, with 11 bases between. PCR amplification relied on 60 Vbeta primers (plus 13 Jbeta primers). Sequenced by immunoSEQ multiplex PCR; TCRdb stores in-frame clones only, minus some. The profile shows 110,000 to 150,000 clones, around 82% of them singletons. This receptor was identified in a man between 35 and 55 years old in good health and CMV-seropositive. V is TRBV4-3 and J is TRBJ2-7; possibly TRBD1 for D (6 bases). The sample comprised PBMCs. CDR3 amino acids: CASSQGLRGYEQYF. CDR3 in DNA: TGCGCCAGCAGCCAAGGACTCAGGGGTTACGAGCAGTACTTC.